Presented here are 10 T cell receptor beta chains from one specimen sequenced in a study of shared clonotypes between healthy human individuals. Using immunoSEQ multiplex PCR, the repertoire was profiled, and TCRdb retains in-frame clones only, with some absent. The data show more than 550,000 clones, roughly two thirds seen once. The material sequenced was memory CD4+ T cells sorted from blood. Subset described: CD45RA-negative fraction. Every receptor here comes from a woman aged 30 to 39 in good health.

This chain uses TRBV14 with TRBJ1-2; D is unresolved. The CDR3 extends over 12 amino acids. V lost 4 bases, J lost 7 bases, and 10 bases lay in between. Germline V lookup: CDR1 SGHDN, CDR2 FVKESK. In DNA form, the CDR3 reads TGTGCCAGCAGCCGGACGGATCTTGGCTACACCTTC. Translating gives CASSRTDLGYTF.

The chain is built from TRBV18 and TRBJ1-5, with D possibly being TRBD1 (5 bases). CDR1 and CDR2 from the germline V gene are KGHSH and LQKENI. The CDR3 has 14 residues. Trimming pared 6 bases from V and 6 bases from J, leaving 15 bases between. CDR3 region: CASSPDTSVQPQHF. The CDR3 nucleotides are TGTGCCAGCTCCCCGGACACATCAGTTCAGCCCCAGCATTTT. The whole variable domain, remainder taken from reference TRBV18 and TRBJ1-5, is NAGVMQNPRHLVRRRGQEARLRCSPMKGHSHVYWYRQLPEEGLKFMVYLQKENIIDESGMPKERFSAEFPKEGPSILRIQQVVRGDSAAYFCASSPDTSVQPQHFGDGTRLSIL.

This clone was observed a few times. The chain joins TRBV30 to TRBJ1-1; D remains unclear. With 0 bases removed from V and 3 bases from J, the gap between germline ends came to 2 bases. This CDR3 spans 11 amino acids. The V gene's germline CDR1 is GTSNPN and CDR2 SVGIG (reference sequence). The CDR3 spells CAWSVHTEAFF. The CDR3 nucleotides read TGTGCCTGGAGTGTTCACACTGAAGCTTTCTTT.

The chain is built from TRBV11-2 and TRBJ2-7, with D tentatively TRBD1 (6 bases). In germline, CDR1 is SGHAT, CDR2 FQNNGV. CDR3 length: 14 amino acids. The ends were cut back, 3 bases at V and 3 bases at J, with 12 bases in the middle. CDR3 sequence reads: CASSLLGQIYEQYF. In nucleotides, the CDR3 is TGTGCCAGCAGCTTGTTGGGACAAATCTACGAGCAGTACTTC.

This chain links TRBV28 with TRBJ2-1; 14 bases map to TRBD2. CDR1 and CDR2 (germline): MDHEN, SYDVKM. The CDR3 extends over 20 amino acids. V lost 6 bases, J lost 0 bases, and 13 bases stayed unmatched. CDR3 sequence: CASRQTGTSGRISSYNEQFF. In nucleotides, the CDR3 is TGTGCCAGCAGGCAGACCGGGACTAGCGGGAGAATTAGCTCCTACAATGAGCAGTTCTTC.

The chain combines TRBV10-1 with TRBJ2-1, with 14 bases identical to TRBD2. Germline values: CDR1 WNHNN, CDR2 SYGVQD (reference sequence). CDR3 length equals 18 residues. V trimming: 4 bases; J trimming: 0 bases; junction bases outside the gene matches: 5. CDR3 sequence (DNA): TGCGCCAGCAGTGGAAGACTAGCGGGAGGGCGCTCCTACAATGAGCAGTTCTTC. Its translation: CASSGRLAGGRSYNEQFF.

DNA for the CDR3: TGTGCCAGCAGCATGGGGACAGGGCGCGGTGAAGCTTTCTTT. Amino acid sequence: CASSMGTGRGEAFF. The rearrangement joins TRBV11-3 to TRBJ1-1; 9 bases are a match to TRBD1. The CDR3 extends over 14 amino acids. Germline CDR1 is SGHNT and CDR2 is YENEEA. V lost 5 bases and J lost 7; bases outside the gene matches: 8.

The gene calls are TRBV2 and TRBJ1-2, with D perhaps TRBD1 (5 bases). Germline-derived CDR1 and CDR2 are SNHLY and FYNNEI. The CDR3 loop spans 13 amino acids. Between the trimmed V and J ends, which lost 4 bases and 4 bases, there was a span of 10 bases. CDR3 amino acids: CASSGGDGYGYTF. The CDR3 DNA reads TGTGCCAGCAGTGGAGGGGATGGCTATGGCTACACCTTC.

This chain links TRBV9 with TRBJ2-7, with 11 bases matching TRBD2. Germline V gene data show CDR1 as SGDLS and CDR2 as YYNGEE. There are 17 residues in the CDR3. V was pared by 2 bases and J by 5 bases, with 12 bases of the junction left unmatched. CDR3 sequence (DNA): TGTGCCAGCAGCGTCTCCGTAGCGGGAGGGCCGGAGGACGAGCAGTACTTC. Amino acids: CASSVSVAGGPEDEQYF.

About this clone itself: A read error is likely here: a far larger clone is one base away. The J gene is TRBJ2-1, the V gene TRBV6-5; no clear D gene. The V gene's germline CDR1 is MNHEY and CDR2 SVGAGI. This CDR3 has 12 amino acids. V was shortened by 6 bases and J by 4 bases, with 7 bases between the two germline ends. The CDR3 DNA reads TGTGCCAGCAGCCCCGGGTACAATGAGCAGTTCTTC. Translated: CASSPGYNEQFF.